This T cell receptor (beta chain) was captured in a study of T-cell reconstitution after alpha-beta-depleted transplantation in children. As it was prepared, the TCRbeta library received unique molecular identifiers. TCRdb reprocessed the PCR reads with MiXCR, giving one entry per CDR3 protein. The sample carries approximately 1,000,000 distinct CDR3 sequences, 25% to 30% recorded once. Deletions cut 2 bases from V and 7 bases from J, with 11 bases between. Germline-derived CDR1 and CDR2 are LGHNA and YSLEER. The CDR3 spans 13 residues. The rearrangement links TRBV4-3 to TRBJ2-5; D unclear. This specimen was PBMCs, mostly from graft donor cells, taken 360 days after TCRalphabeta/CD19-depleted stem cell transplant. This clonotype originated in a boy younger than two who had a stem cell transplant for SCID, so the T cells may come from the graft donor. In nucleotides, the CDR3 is TGCGCCAGCAGCCAACAGACGGGTCGGACCCAGTACTTC. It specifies CASSQQTGRTQYF.